This T cell receptor beta chain was retrieved from a study of blood T cell repertoires in COVID-19. On the study more broadly: Sources were T cells, B-cell-depleted T cells, or PBMCs; the material itself was cDNA or gDNA.

Repertoires were generated with immunoSEQ multiplex PCR, while TCRdb's copy carries only in-frame clones and drops some. The sample has roughly 160,000 clones, roughly 85% seen once; the top ten hold over 2%. The CDR3 extends over 19 amino acids. Germline trimming cut 2 bases from V and 0 bases from J; bases unmatched to any gene: 8. Germline V gene sequence: CDR1 KGHSH, CDR2 LQKENI. This TCR was sampled from a woman of 80 years or more with acute or convalescent COVID-19. Sequenced: peripheral blood. This chain connects TRBV18 to TRBJ2-6; 9 bases map to TRBD1. The CDR3 loop reads CASSPNAGQGTSGANVLTF. DNA for the CDR3: TGTGCCAGCTCACCAAACGCGGGACAGGGAACCTCTGGGGCCAACGTCCTGACTTTC. Drawing the rest from reference TRBV18 and TRBJ2-6, the complete variable domain is NAGVMQNPRHLVRRRGQEARLRCSPMKGHSHVYWYRQLPEEGLKFMVYLQKENIIDESGMPKERFSAEFPKEGPSILRIQQVVRGDSAAYFCASSPNAGQGTSGANVLTFGAGSRLTVL.